The TCR beta chain described here comes from a study of identical twins. V was pared by 6 bases and J by 7 bases, with 5 bases of the junction left unmatched. The CDR3 is 13 amino acids. Germline-derived CDR1 and CDR2 are MNHNS and SASEGT. TCRdb ran MiXCR on the 5' RACE reads and lists one entry per CDR3 protein. Of approximately 890,000 distinct CDR3 sequences listed, approximately 13% are singletons. These data also featured in a second study, about yellow fever vaccine responses in identical twins.

The sequence was obtained from a woman younger than 35 in good health. This chain connects TRBV6-1 to TRBJ2-1; 8 nucleotides line up with TRBD2. Source material: PBMCs. DNA of the CDR3: TGTGCCAGCAGGAGCGGGAGAGGTAATGAGCAGTTCTTC. This translates into CASRSGRGNEQFF.